These 5 T cell receptor beta chains share one sample of origin, sequenced in a study of cytomegalovirus exposure and HLA in healthy donors. The study ran its PCR with 60 Vbeta and 13 Jbeta primers. Assay used: immunoSEQ multiplex PCR; TCRdb lists only in-frame clones, some missing. Among about 98,000 clones listed, around 67% were seen once. The sample comprised PBMCs. Every receptor here comes from a male donor in good health and CMV-seronegative.

This clone was seen more than once but under ten times. The rearrangement links TRBV9 to TRBJ2-1, with D perhaps TRBD2 (6 bases). Per the germline V gene, CDR1 is SGDLS and CDR2 is YYNGEE. The CDR3 sequence is 15 residues long. The V and J ends lost 6 bases and 0 bases respectively, with 13 bases between them. CDR3 region: CASTEQAGSYNEQFF. CDR3 DNA sequence: TGTGCCAGCACCGAACAAGCGGGCTCCTACAATGAGCAGTTCTTC. Full variable domain (outside the CDR3, taken from reference TRBV9 and TRBJ2-1): DSGVTQTPKHLITATGQRVTLRCSPRSGDLSVYWYQQSLDQGLQFLIQYYNGEERAKGNILERFSAQQFPDLHSELNLSSLELGDSALYFCASTEQAGSYNEQFFGPGTRLTVL.

This chain joins TRBV5-4 and TRBJ2-5; possibly TRBD2 for D (7 bases). Germline CDR1 SGHNT, CDR2 YYREEE (reference sequence). Trimming cost V 4 bases and J 12 bases, with 22 bases left between them. This CDR3 is 14 amino acids long. CDR3 sequence (DNA): TGTGCCAGCAGCCCTAGGGGGGGAGCCCCCCATGAGTACTTC. It yields the protein CASSPRGGAPHEYF.

This clone was observed a few times. The chain employs TRBV6-6 and TRBJ2-1, with 7 bases fitting TRBD2. The ends lost 5 bases at V and 7 bases at J; junction bases unmatched: 14. This CDR3 contains 16 residues. The germline V gene encodes CDR1 MNHNY and CDR2 SVGAGI (reference sequence). The CDR3 region is CASSLRAPDGGNEQFF. In nucleotides, the CDR3 is TGTGCCAGCAGTCTTAGAGCCCCCGACGGGGGGAATGAGCAGTTCTTC.

The rearrangement links TRBV5-8 to TRBJ2-1, with a tentative D call TRBD2 (6 bases). Germline values: CDR1 SGHTS, CDR2 YDEGEE. This CDR3 contains 15 residues. V dropped 2 bases and J dropped 2 bases, with 11 bases sitting between them. The CDR3 loop is CASSLLGSPYNEQFF. CDR3 bases: TGTGCCAGCAGCTTACTCGGGAGTCCCTACAATGAGCAGTTCTTC.

The table lists this clone with a few counts. The chain joins TRBV15 to TRBJ2-7; 13 bases agree with TRBD2. The length of the CDR3 is 18 residues. J lost 7 bases, V lost 1 base, and 13 bases had no gene match. Per the germline V gene, CDR1 is LNHNV and CDR2 is YYDKDF (reference sequence). The CDR3 loop reads CATSRGPGLAGRPGEQYF. CDR3 sequence (DNA): TGTGCCACCAGCAGAGGACCGGGACTAGCGGGACGTCCGGGGGAGCAGTACTTC.